The rows below give T cell receptor beta chains drawn from one sample of a study of blood T cell repertoires in COVID-19. Sequencing was performed with immunoSEQ multiplex PCR; in TCRdb, only in-frame clones are kept and a portion is missing. The data contain about 280,000 clones, approximately 88% of them singletons. Material for sequencing was PBMCs or T cells enriched from blood (not recorded which). All receptors derive from a woman aged 40 to 50 who had recovered from COVID-19. Both conserved end residues are part of each CDR3. D genes are given only for firm matches. Clone size appears in some rows only: once, few, many, or a class for an expanded clone.

TRBD2 TRBJ2-1 TRBV7-2 . TGTGCCAGCAGCTTTTCCGGGACTAGCGGGGACAATGAGCAGTTCTTC CASSFSGTSGDNEQFF
TRBD2 TRBJ2-1 TRBV7-2 once TGTGCCAGCAGCTTGGGTCCCAGCGGGAGTTACAATGAGCAGTTCTTC CASSLGPSGSYNEQFF
TRBD2 TRBJ2-7 TRBV7-3 . TGTGCCAGCAGCTTAAAACTAGCGGGAGGCAGTAGGCACGAGCAGTACTTC CASSLKLAGGSRHEQYF
. TRBJ1-6 TRBV9 . TGTGCCAGCAGCGTAGAGGGGAATTCACCCCTCCACTTT CASSVEGNSPLHF
TRBD1 TRBJ1-4 TRBV20-1 . TGCAGTGCTAGTCCGGGACAGGGGGCTCCCCGTGAAAAACTGTTTTTT CSASPGQGAPREKLFF
. TRBJ1-2 TRBV7-2 . TGTGCCAGCACCTCCCCCGGGCGGGCCGCTTATGGCTACACCTTC CASTSPGRAAYGYTF
. TRBJ2-3 TRBV7-2 . TGTGCCAGCAGCTCGTCTAGCAATACGCAGTATTTT CASSSSSNTQYF
. TRBJ1-2 TRBV12-3/TRBV12-4 . TGTGCCAGCAGTTTTGAGAATAACTATGGCTACACCTTC CASSFENNYGYTF
TRBD2 TRBJ2-7 TRBV24-1 . TGTGCCACGCTAGCGGAGCCCTACGAGCAGTACTTC CATLAEPYEQYF
. TRBJ2-3 TRBV27 . TGTGCCAGCAGTTTTTCTTACGCGGACACAGATACGCAGTATTTT CASSFSYADTDTQYF
TRBD1 TRBJ2-7 TRBV30 . TGTGCCTGGGACAGGGGCCTCTCCTACGAGCAGTACTTC CAWDRGLSYEQYF
TRBD1 TRBJ1-2 TRBV6-5 . TGTGCCAGCAGTTACTCCCAGACAGGGAGCTATGGCTACACCTTC CASSYSQTGSYGYTF
. TRBJ2-1 TRBV12-3/TRBV12-4 . TGTGCCAGCAGTTTTATTTCAGGGATGGGGCAGTTCTTC CASSFISGMGQFF
. TRBJ2-2 TRBV5-1 . TGCGCCAGCACCTGGTCCGTCGGGTCCCGAGGGACCGGGGAGCTGTTTTTT CASTWSVGSRGTGELFF
TRBD1 TRBJ2-7 TRBV28 . TGTGCCAGCAGTTTCGACAGGGGCTCCTACGAGCAGTACTTC CASSFDRGSYEQYF
. TRBJ2-1 TRBV15 . TGTGCCACCAGCAGAGCTCTCAGGGGCTCCTCCTACAATGAGCAGTTCTTC CATSRALRGSSYNEQFF
TRBD2 TRBJ2-7 TRBV7-9 . TGTGCCAGCAGCCCCTTACTAGCGGGAGAGTCCGACCACTACGAGCAGTACTTC CASSPLLAGESDHYEQYF
. TRBJ1-6 TRBV2 once TGTGCCAGCAGAGCGACAGGCTTGGATAATTCACCCCTCCACTTT CASRATGLDNSPLHF
. TRBJ2-7 TRBV6-6 . TGTGCCAGCAGTCTGGGGGACGGAGGGTACGAGCAGTACTTC CASSLGDGGYEQYF
TRBD2 TRBJ2-1 TRBV29-1 . TGCAGCGTTGGGCGGGAGCAGACCTACAATGAGCAGTTCTTC CSVGREQTYNEQFF
. TRBJ2-1 TRBV27 . TGTGCCAGCAGTCAACAACCCTCAGGGGACCCCAATGAGCAGTTCTTC CASSQQPSGDPNEQFF
TRBD2 TRBJ2-3 TRBV4-1 . TGCGCCAGCAGCCAAGCGGTTGCTAGCGGGGCTTCAAGGGTGCAGTATTTT CASSQAVASGASRVQYF
. TRBJ2-3 TRBV4-3 . TGCGCCAGCAGCCAAGTTGGGGGCCTAAGCACAGATACGCAGTATTTT CASSQVGGLSTDTQYF
. TRBJ1-4 TRBV16 . TGTGCCAGCAGCCAACAGTGGGGGGACGCACTGTTTTTT CASSQQWGDALFF
. TRBJ1-1 TRBV7-2 . TGTGCCAGCAGCTTAGCGGGAGGGGCTACTGAAGCTTTCTTT CASSLAGGATEAFF
. TRBJ2-5 TRBV7-2 . TGTGCCAGCAGCTTATCCCGTGCGGAAGAGACCCAGTACTTC CASSLSRAEETQYF
. TRBJ1-6 TRBV4-3 . TGCGCCAGCAGCCAAGACATAACAGGGCGCGGCAATTCACCCCTCCACTTT CASSQDITGRGNSPLHF
TRBD1 TRBJ2-3 TRBV30 . TGTGCCTGGAGTACAGGGGGAGGTACAGATACGCAGTATTTT CAWSTGGGTDTQYF
. TRBJ2-5 TRBV6-5 . TGTGCCAGCAGTCCCCCGGGTGGGGCTGGGGAGACCCAGTACTTC CASSPPGGAGETQYF
. TRBJ2-1 TRBV5-8 . TGTGCCAGCAGCAACCAGGGTAATGAGCAGTTCTTC CASSNQGNEQFF
. TRBJ1-6 TRBV3-1/TRBV3-2 . TGTGCCAGCAGCCGAGATAATTCACCCCTCCACTTT CASSRDNSPLHF